Listed below are T cell receptor beta chains from one sample, sequenced in a study of control samples from healthy donors and cancer patients. The table came from immunoSEQ multiplex PCR; TCRdb's copy has only in-frame clones and leaves some out. The profile covers around 81,000 clones, with approximately 93% appearing a single time and approximately 1.5% taken by the ten largest. The specimen was blood. These receptor sequences come from a woman aged 25-40 years in good health. The CDR3 runs from the conserved cysteine through the conserved F or W. A D gene is named only where the DNA matches it firmly. Only part of the rows carry a size: once, few, many, or a class if the clone is expanded.

j_call clone_size d_call v_call cdr3_nt cdr3_aa
TRBJ2-4 NA NA TRBV6-1 TGTGCCAGCAATTTCGGAGACAAAAACATTCAGTACTTC CASNFGDKNIQYF
TRBJ2-1 NA NA TRBV6-5 TGTGCCAGCAGTTACTCGATACCCGGGGAGCAGTTCTTC CASSYSIPGEQFF
TRBJ2-7 NA TRBD1 TRBV10-3 TGTGCCATCAGCAGGGACAGGGGATCCCACGAGCAGTACTTC CAISRDRGSHEQYF
TRBJ1-5 NA NA TRBV6-6 TGTGCCAGCAGTTACTCAAACAGCAATCAGCCCCAGCATTTT CASSYSNSNQPQHF
TRBJ2-3 NA NA TRBV19 TGTGCCAGTAGTATAGGGTTATCAGATACGCAGTATTTT CASSIGLSDTQYF
TRBJ1-5 NA NA TRBV28 TGTGCCAGCAGTTTTAGCTCGAGGACAGCGGTGCATTTT CASSFSSRTAVHF
TRBJ2-3 NA TRBD2 TRBV29-1 TGCAGCGCAAGCGGGAGGACACGCACAGATACGCAGTATTTT CSASGRTRTDTQYF
TRBJ2-5 NA TRBD1 TRBV9 TGTGCCAGCAGCGTGGGACGGACAGGCCGCCCTCGGGTGGAGACCCAGTACTTC CASSVGRTGRPRVETQYF
TRBJ2-1 NA NA TRBV18 TGTGCCAGCTCACCACCGAGGGGTAGGACGACCTACAATGAGCAGTTCTTC CASSPPRGRTTYNEQFF
TRBJ1-5 NA NA TRBV6-5 TGTGCCAGCACTTTGGGGGCTAGCAATCAGCCCCAGCATTTT CASTLGASNQPQHF
TRBJ2-7 NA NA TRBV27 TGTGCCAGCAGAAGGGGTTATGGGACATCGTACGGCGAGCAGTACTTC CASRRGYGTSYGEQYF
TRBJ1-3 NA NA TRBV2 TGTGCCAGCAACCGGGCCTCGCACTCTGGAAACACCATATATTTT CASNRASHSGNTIYF
TRBJ2-7 NA TRBD1 TRBV28 TGTGCCAGCAGCCCGCCGGGGGTCAGGGGGCTCAACGAGCAGTACTTC CASSPPGVRGLNEQYF
TRBJ1-2 NA NA TRBV15 TGTGCCACCAGTAAAAGGGGAGAAGGCTATGGCTACACCTTC CATSKRGEGYGYTF
TRBJ1-5 NA NA TRBV6-5 TGTGCCAGCAGGGGAGTCCAAAACAAGATCCAGCATTTT CASRGVQNKIQHF
TRBJ2-4 NA TRBD2 TRBV15 TGTGCCACCAGCAGAGATCGGGAGGGGACTAGCGGGAAACCTAGGAACATTCAGTACTTC CATSRDREGTSGKPRNIQYF
TRBJ1-2 NA TRBD1 TRBV19 TGTGCCAGTAGCCCCCGGATCCGGGACAGCTATGGCTACACCTTC CASSPRIRDSYGYTF
TRBJ1-5 NA NA TRBV2 TGTGCCAGCAGTGAAGAAGGTTTTCAGCCCCAGCATTTT CASSEEGFQPQHF
TRBJ1-5 NA TRBD1 TRBV9 TGTGCCAGCAGCGCCACAGGGGATCAGCCCCAGCATTTT CASSATGDQPQHF
TRBJ2-7 many TRBD2 TRBV9 TGTGCCAGCAGCGTAGGACTAGCGGCCGGGGGCGAGCAGTACTTC CASSVGLAAGGEQYF